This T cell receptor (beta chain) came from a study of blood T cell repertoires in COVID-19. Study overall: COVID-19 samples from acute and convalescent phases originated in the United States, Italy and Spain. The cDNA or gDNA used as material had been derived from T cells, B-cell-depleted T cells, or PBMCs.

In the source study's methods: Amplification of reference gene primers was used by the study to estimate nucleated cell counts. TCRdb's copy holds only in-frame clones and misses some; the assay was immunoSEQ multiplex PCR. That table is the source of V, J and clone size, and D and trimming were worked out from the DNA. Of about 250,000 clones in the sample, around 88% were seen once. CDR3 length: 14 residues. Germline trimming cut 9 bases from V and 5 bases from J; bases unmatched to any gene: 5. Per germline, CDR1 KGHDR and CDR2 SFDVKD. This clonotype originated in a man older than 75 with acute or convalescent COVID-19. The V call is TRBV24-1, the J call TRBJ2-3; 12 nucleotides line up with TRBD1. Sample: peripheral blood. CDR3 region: CATSGQGAQDTQYF. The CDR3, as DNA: TGTGCCACCTCGGGACAGGGGGCGCAAGATACGCAGTATTTT.